This record concerns one T cell receptor (beta chain) sequence. As yet, its antigen is unknown. For each CDR3 protein, TCRdb gives one entry from its re-call of the 5' RACE reads, without DNA. Here the sample table reports fewer than 150,000 distinct CDR3 sequences. The CDR3 runs 14 residues. Germline-derived CDR1 and CDR2 are SGHTA and FQGTGA. This entry belongs to a study of monozygotic twins with inflammatory bowel disease. Overall study findings and caveats: IBD patients, compared with healthy twins, shared fewer clonotypes with others (especially with disease activity).

V gene TRBV7-3 combines with J gene TRBJ1-2. What was sequenced was blood. The sequence was obtained from a human donor with ulcerative colitis or Crohn's disease, or a healthy co-twin of an affected twin (not recorded which). The CDR3 spells CASSSSGGVQGYTF.